These 21 T cell receptor beta chains share one sample of origin, sequenced in a study of control samples from healthy donors and cancer patients. This table comes from immunoSEQ multiplex PCR, and its TCRdb copy is limited to in-frame clones, with some not included. The data contain about 80,000 clones, about nine tenths of them singletons. The sequenced sample was blood. The source of these receptors is a man aged 50 or older in good health.

The chain employs TRBV2 and TRBJ2-7, with TRBD1 as a possible D gene (5 bases). V was shortened by 0 bases and J by 3 bases, with 12 bases between the two germline ends. CDR3 size: 15 residues. Germline CDR1 SNHLY, CDR2 FYNNEI. The CDR3 DNA reads as TGTGCCAGCAGTGAAGCTTTAGGGGTTAACTACGAGCAGTACTTC. Translation: CASSEALGVNYEQYF.

This clone was recorded a few times. The CDR3 DNA follows: TGCAGTGCTAAGTCCACAGATACGCAGTATTTT. Amino acid sequence: CSAKSTDTQYF. This sequence joins TRBV20-1 and TRBJ2-3; D remains ambiguous. V lost 4 bases, J lost 2 bases, and 4 bases lay in between. CDR3 size: 11 residues. Germline CDR1 DFQATT, CDR2 SNEGSKA (reference sequence).

The chain has TRBV3-1 (or the pseudogene TRBV3-2) and TRBJ2-3; 7 bases are shared with TRBD2. V was pared by 10 bases and J by 0 bases, with 10 bases of the junction left unmatched. The CDR3 runs 15 residues. Germline values: CDR1 LGHDT, CDR2 YNNKEL (reference sequence). DNA of the CDR3: TGTGCCACCTGCCGGGACTACCAAAGCACAGATACGCAGTATTTT. This gives the protein CATCRDYQSTDTQYF.

This chain links TRBV19 with TRBJ1-2; D remains unclear. CDR3 length equals 11 residues. Germline lookup yields CDR1 LNHDA and CDR2 SQIVND (reference sequence). Trimming removed 6 bases at V and 8 bases at J, with 10 bases between. The CDR3 sequence: CASSHRLGYTF. The CDR3 DNA follows: TGTGCCAGTAGCCACCGTCTAGGCTACACCTTC.

The rearrangement links TRBV19 to TRBJ1-1; TRBD1 is a possible D gene (5 bases). Per the germline V gene, CDR1 is LNHDA and CDR2 is SQIVND (reference sequence). Trimming shortened V by 3 bases and J by 5 bases, and 13 bases separated the two germline ends. The CDR3 contains 14 residues. The CDR3 protein is CASSIKTGGTEAFF. In DNA form, the CDR3 reads TGTGCCAGTAGTATTAAAACCGGGGGAACTGAAGCTTTCTTT.

The chain couples TRBV5-1 to TRBJ1-1; D not certain. The CDR3 sequence is 13 residues long. Trimming took 2 bases from V and 3 from J, leaving 8 bases between them. The germline gives CDR1 SGHRS, CDR2 YFSETQ. The CDR3 is CASSFESYTEAFF. The CDR3 bases are TGCGCCAGCAGCTTTGAGAGTTACACTGAAGCTTTCTTT.

The genes are TRBV5-8 and TRBJ1-5, with a possible D match to TRBD1 (6 bases). CDR3 length: 17 residues. Germline values: CDR1 SGHTS, CDR2 YDEGEE. V was clipped by 4 bases and J by 0 bases, with 17 bases between them. CDR3 sequence reads: CASSPGTTSYSNQPQHF. CDR3 bases: TGTGCCAGCAGCCCAGGGACAACCTCTTATAGCAATCAGCCCCAGCATTTT.

The V call is TRBV25-1, the J call TRBJ2-7, with 9 positions matching TRBD1. This CDR3 spans 17 amino acids. V trimming: 3 bases; J trimming: 1 base; junction bases outside the gene matches: 10. Germline lookup yields CDR1 MGHDK and CDR2 SYGVNS. CDR3 loop: CASSDSLPGQGSYEQYF. DNA for the CDR3: TGTGCCAGCAGTGACAGCCTCCCGGGACAGGGATCCTACGAGCAGTACTTC.

The chain is built from TRBV19 and TRBJ1-1; D may be TRBD1 (6 bases). Per the germline V gene, CDR1 is LNHDA and CDR2 is SQIVND (reference sequence). The CDR3 is 15 residues long. V shed 6 bases and J shed 2 bases, with 16 bases lying between them. CDR3 sequence: CASRTTSGTNTEAFF. The DNA for the CDR3 is TGTGCCAGTAGAACTACCTCCGGGACAAACACTGAAGCTTTCTTT.

The chain joins TRBV11-2 to TRBJ1-5; D is ambiguous. CDR3 length equals 13 residues. The V gene lost 5 bases and the J gene lost 6 bases, with 11 bases spanning the gap. Germline loops: CDR1 SGHAT, CDR2 FQNNGV. CDR3 sequence reads: CASSAGSFQPQHF. The CDR3, as DNA: TGTGCCAGCAGCGCGGGATCATTTCAGCCCCAGCATTTT.

The chain links TRBV19 to TRBJ2-3; D is perhaps TRBD2 (5 bases). V lost 5 bases and J lost 6, with 9 bases in between. Germline V gene data show CDR1 as LNHDA and CDR2 as SQIVND (reference sequence). This CDR3 has 12 residues. The CDR3 bases are TGTGCCAGTAGTCCAAGAGGGGATACGCAGTATTTT. Translation: CASSPRGDTQYF.

The chain links TRBV19 to TRBJ1-2; D unresolved. The CDR3 totals 14 residues. Germline values: CDR1 LNHDA, CDR2 SQIVND (reference sequence). The V and J ends lost 7 bases and 1 base respectively, with 13 bases between them. The DNA for the CDR3 is TGTGCCAGTACCGAAATGGGGATTAACTATGGCTACACCTTC. Amino acid sequence: CASTEMGINYGYTF.

This chain uses TRBV7-3 with TRBJ2-7, with D perhaps given as TRBD1 or TRBD2 (5 bases each). Looked up from germline, CDR1 is SGHTA and CDR2 is FQGTGA. The V gene lost 5 bases and the J gene lost 4 bases, with 12 bases spanning the gap. CDR3 length equals 13 residues. CDR3 nucleotide sequence: TGTGCCAGCAGCCGAGGGGCAGGTTACGAGCAGTACTTC. This codes for CASSRGAGYEQYF.

The chain uses TRBV20-1 and TRBJ2-5; D possibly corresponds to TRBD2 (5 bases). The CDR3 sequence is 11 residues long. Germline V CDR1 and CDR2: DFQATT, SNEGSKA (reference sequence). The V gene lost 3 bases and the J gene lost 9 bases, with 11 bases spanning the gap. The CDR3 nucleotides are TGCAGTGCTAGGAGCGGAGAACCCCAGTACTTC. This gives the protein CSARSGEPQYF.

The V and J genes are TRBV5-5 and TRBJ2-1; D is uncertain. Trimming took 1 base from V and 2 from J, leaving 7 bases between them. This CDR3 has 14 amino acids. Germline lookup yields CDR1 SGHKS and CDR2 YYEKEE (reference sequence). CDR3 DNA: TGTGCCAGCAGCTTGAGCAACCCCTACAATGAGCAGTTCTTC. It yields the protein CASSLSNPYNEQFF.

The CDR3 DNA reads as TGTGCCAGCAGCCAATCGGTAGACACTGAAGCTTTCTTT. As protein: CASSQSVDTEAFF. V is TRBV3-1 (or the pseudogene TRBV3-2) and J is TRBJ1-1; D remains unclear. V dropped 2 bases and J dropped 3 bases, with 7 bases sitting between them. CDR1 is LGHDT and CDR2 is YNNKEL in the germline V gene (reference sequence). The CDR3 has 13 amino acids.

V is TRBV5-5 and J is TRBJ2-3, with D uncertain. This CDR3 contains 13 residues. The V gene's germline CDR1 is SGHKS and CDR2 YYEKEE (reference sequence). V gave up 2 bases and J gave up 0 bases, with 4 bases separating them. The CDR3, as DNA: TGTGCCAGCAGCTTTTACAGCACAGATACGCAGTATTTT. Translated: CASSFYSTDTQYF.

This chain links TRBV15 with TRBJ2-5; D ambiguous. The ends were cut back, 2 bases at V and 3 bases at J, with 7 bases in the middle. CDR3 length equals 13 residues. Germline loops: CDR1 LNHNV, CDR2 YYDKDF (reference sequence). The CDR3 sequence is CATSRQPEETQYF. CDR3 in DNA: TGTGCCACCAGCAGACAACCGGAAGAGACCCAGTACTTC.

The chain combines TRBV30 with TRBJ2-1; TRBD1 is a possible D gene (5 bases). Trimming took off 1 base at V and 0 bases at J, with 7 bases between the two ends. From germline, CDR1 is GTSNPN and CDR2 SVGIG (reference sequence). CDR3 length: 14 amino acids. The CDR3 protein is CAWSAGNSYNEQFF. CDR3 sequence (DNA): TGTGCCTGGAGTGCAGGGAACTCCTACAATGAGCAGTTCTTC.

This chain links TRBV30 with TRBJ1-5; a weak D match, TRBD1 (6 bases). This CDR3 contains 14 residues. Germline CDR1 is GTSNPN and CDR2 is SVGIG (reference sequence). Trimming shortened V by 1 base and J by 3 bases, and 10 bases separated the two germline ends. CDR3 sequence (DNA): TGTGCCTGGAGTGGGGGGCAGCTCAATCAGCCCCAGCATTTT. Protein: CAWSGGQLNQPQHF.

The gene calls are TRBV24-1 and TRBJ1-5, with a weak D call TRBD1 (5 bases). CDR1 is KGHDR and CDR2 is SFDVKD in the germline V gene. Between the trimmed V and J ends, which lost 9 bases and 9 bases, there was a span of 20 bases. This CDR3 is 14 amino acids long. The CDR3 spells CATGYAGTVGPQHF. The CDR3 DNA reads as TGTGCCACCGGATATGCGGGGACGGTAGGGCCCCAGCATTTT.